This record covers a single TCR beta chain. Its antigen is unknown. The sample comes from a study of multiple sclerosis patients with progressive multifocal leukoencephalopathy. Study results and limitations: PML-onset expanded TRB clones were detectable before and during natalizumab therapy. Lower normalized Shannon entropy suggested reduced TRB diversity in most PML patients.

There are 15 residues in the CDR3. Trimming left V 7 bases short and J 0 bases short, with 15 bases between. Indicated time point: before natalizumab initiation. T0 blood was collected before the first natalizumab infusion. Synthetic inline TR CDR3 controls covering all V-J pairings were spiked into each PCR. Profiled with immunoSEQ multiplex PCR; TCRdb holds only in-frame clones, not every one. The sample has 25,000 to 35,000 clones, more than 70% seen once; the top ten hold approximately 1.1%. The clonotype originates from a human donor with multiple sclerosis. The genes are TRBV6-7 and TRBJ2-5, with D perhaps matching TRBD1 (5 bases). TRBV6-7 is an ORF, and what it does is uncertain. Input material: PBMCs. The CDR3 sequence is CASKRGMRYQETQYF. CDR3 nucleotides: TGTGCCAGCAAAAGGGGCATGAGGTACCAAGAGACCCAGTACTTC.